These T cell receptor beta chains were read from a single sample in a study of CD8 T cells in ankylosing spondylitis. TCRdb processed the 5' RACE reads anew with MiXCR; each CDR3 protein has one entry. Seen here are about 540,000 distinct CDR3 sequences, roughly 13% observed once, and the top ten hold nearly 7%. The source material was blood, either unsorted or a sorted T cell fraction (not recorded which). The receptors stem from a male donor with ankylosing spondylitis. Both conserved end residues are part of each CDR3.

length	V	J	CDR3
13	TRBV20-1	TRBJ1-1	CSASSHMNTEAFF
16	TRBV5-6	TRBJ2-3	CASSFPGLRGTDTQYF
15	TRBV6-1	TRBJ2-3	CASSSNSGNADTQYF
13	TRBV20-1	TRBJ2-7	CSPRHSGIREQYF
15	TRBV5-1	TRBJ2-2	CASSPMNRGTGELFF
14	TRBV6-1	TRBJ1-4	CASSESGISGKLFF
15	TRBV27	TRBJ2-5	CASSTRAGGPQTQYF
15	TRBV18	TRBJ2-2	CASSLQREVNGELFF
17	TRBV12-3/TRBV12-4	TRBJ2-3	CASSKGLALSSTDTQYF
14	TRBV30	TRBJ2-1	CAWSGGLAYNEQFF
13	TRBV20-1	TRBJ1-5	CSARVTGDQPQHF
12	TRBV7-8	TRBJ1-5	CASSPRGAPQHF
16	TRBV11-3	TRBJ1-4	CASSLDPTATNEKLFF
15	TRBV5-1	TRBJ2-2	CASSFGGTGTGELFF
12	TRBV28	TRBJ1-5	CASRPGNQPQHF
14	TRBV5-1	TRBJ1-2	CASSLRTGDNGYTF
14	TRBV5-1	TRBJ2-7	CASSLQGPEEEQYF
12	TRBV20-1	TRBJ2-4	CSAPDRGRIQYF
14	TRBV7-2	TRBJ2-3	CASSLGPSTDTQYF
14	TRBV3-1	TRBJ2-1	CASSTGTRNNEQFF
15	TRBV12-3/TRBV12-4	TRBJ2-1	CASRMGLAGYNEQFF
14	TRBV20-1	TRBJ2-6	CSASPAGGANVLTF
15	TRBV2	TRBJ1-4	CASKEEGKGLEKLFF